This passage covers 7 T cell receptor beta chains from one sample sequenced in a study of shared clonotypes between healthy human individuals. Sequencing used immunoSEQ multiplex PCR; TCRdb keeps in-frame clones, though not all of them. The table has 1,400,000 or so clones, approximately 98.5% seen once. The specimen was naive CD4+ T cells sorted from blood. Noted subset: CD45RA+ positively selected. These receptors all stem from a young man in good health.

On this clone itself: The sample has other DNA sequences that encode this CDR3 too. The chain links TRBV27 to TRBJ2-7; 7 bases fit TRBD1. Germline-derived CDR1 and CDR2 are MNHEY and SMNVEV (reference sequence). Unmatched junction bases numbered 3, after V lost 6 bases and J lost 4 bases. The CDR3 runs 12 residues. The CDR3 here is CASSRTGYEQYF. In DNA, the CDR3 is TGTGCCAGCAGCCGGACAGGTTACGAGCAGTACTTC.

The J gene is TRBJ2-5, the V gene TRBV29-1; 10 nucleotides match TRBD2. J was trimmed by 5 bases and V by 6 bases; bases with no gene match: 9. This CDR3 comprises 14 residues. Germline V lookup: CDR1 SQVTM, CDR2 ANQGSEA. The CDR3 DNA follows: TGCAGCGTCCGCCAGCGGGAGGGCTGGGAGACCCAGTACTTC. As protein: CSVRQREGWETQYF. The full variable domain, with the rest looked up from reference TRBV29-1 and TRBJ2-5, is SAVISQKPSRDICQRGTSLTIQCQVDSQVTMMFWYRQQPGQSLTLIATANQGSEATYESGFVIDKFPISRPNLTFSTLTVSNMSPEDSSIYLCSVRQREGWETQYFGPGTRLLVL.

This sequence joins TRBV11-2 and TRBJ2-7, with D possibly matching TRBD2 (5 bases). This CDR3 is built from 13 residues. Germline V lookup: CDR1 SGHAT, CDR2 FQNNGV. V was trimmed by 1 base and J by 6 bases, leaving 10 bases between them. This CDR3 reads CASSLAPRGEQYF. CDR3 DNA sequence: TGTGCCAGCAGCTTAGCCCCCCGGGGCGAGCAGTACTTC.

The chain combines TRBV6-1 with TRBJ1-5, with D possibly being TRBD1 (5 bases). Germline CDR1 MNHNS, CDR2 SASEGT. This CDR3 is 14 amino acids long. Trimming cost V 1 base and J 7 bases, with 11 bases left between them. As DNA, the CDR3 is TGTGCCAGCAGTGAAGAGGGGCGATGGCAGCCCCAGCATTTT. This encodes CASSEEGRWQPQHF.

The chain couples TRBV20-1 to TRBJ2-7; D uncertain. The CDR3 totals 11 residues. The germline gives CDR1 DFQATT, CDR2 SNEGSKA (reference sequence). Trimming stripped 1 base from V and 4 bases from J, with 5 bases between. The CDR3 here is CSARVMYEQYF. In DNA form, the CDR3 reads TGCAGTGCTAGAGTAATGTACGAGCAGTACTTC.

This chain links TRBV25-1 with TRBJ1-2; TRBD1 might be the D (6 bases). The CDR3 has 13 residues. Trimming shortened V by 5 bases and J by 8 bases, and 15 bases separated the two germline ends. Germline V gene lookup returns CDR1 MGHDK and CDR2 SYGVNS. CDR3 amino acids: CASSRTGQSGYTF. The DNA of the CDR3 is TGTGCCAGCAGTCGAACAGGGCAGTCCGGCTACACCTTC.

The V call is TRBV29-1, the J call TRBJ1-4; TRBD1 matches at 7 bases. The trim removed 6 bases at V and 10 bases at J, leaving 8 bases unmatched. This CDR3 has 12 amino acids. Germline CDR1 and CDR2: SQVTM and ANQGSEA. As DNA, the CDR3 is TGCAGCGTCCTTACCGCAGGGGGAAAACTGTTTTTT. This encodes CSVLTAGGKLFF. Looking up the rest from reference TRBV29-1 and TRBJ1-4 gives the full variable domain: SAVISQKPSRDICQRGTSLTIQCQVDSQVTMMFWYRQQPGQSLTLIATANQGSEATYESGFVIDKFPISRPNLTFSTLTVSNMSPEDSSIYLCSVLTAGGKLFFGSGTQLSVL.